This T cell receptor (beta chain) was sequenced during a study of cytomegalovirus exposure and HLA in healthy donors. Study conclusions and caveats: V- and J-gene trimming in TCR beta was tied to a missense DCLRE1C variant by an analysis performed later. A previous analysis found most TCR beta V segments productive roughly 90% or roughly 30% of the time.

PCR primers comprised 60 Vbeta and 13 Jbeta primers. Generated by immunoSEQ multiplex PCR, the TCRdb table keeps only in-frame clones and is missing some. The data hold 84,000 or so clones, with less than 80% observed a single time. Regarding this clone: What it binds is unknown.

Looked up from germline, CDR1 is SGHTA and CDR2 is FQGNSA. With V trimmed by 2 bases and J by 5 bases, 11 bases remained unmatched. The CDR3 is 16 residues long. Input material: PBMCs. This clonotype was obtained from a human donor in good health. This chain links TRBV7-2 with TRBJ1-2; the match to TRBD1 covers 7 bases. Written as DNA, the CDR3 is TGTGCCAGCAGCTTATTAGGACGTGGGACAGAATATGGCTACACCTTC. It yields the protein CASSLLGRGTEYGYTF.